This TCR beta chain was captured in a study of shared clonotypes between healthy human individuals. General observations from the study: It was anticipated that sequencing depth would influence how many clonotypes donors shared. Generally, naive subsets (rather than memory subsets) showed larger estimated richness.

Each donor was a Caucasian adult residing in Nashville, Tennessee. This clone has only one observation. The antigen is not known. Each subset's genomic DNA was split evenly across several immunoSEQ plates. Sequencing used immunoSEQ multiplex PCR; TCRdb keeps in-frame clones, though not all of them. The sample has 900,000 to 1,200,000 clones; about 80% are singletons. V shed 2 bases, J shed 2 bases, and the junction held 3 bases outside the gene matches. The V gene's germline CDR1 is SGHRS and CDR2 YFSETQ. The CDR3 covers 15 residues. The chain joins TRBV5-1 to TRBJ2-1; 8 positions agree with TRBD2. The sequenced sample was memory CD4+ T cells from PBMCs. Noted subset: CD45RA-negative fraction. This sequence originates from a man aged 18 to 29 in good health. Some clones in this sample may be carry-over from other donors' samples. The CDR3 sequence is CASSFFSGAYNEQFF. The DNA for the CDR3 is TGCGCCAGCAGCTTTTTTAGCGGGGCCTACAATGAGCAGTTCTTC. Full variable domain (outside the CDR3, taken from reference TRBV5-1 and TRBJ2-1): KAGVTQTPRYLIKTRGQQVTLSCSPISGHRSVSWYQQTPGQGLQFLFEYFSETQRNKGNFPGRFSGRQFSNSRSEMNVSTLELGDSALYLCASSFFSGAYNEQFFGPGTRLTVL.